This TCR beta chain was sequenced during a study of CD8 T cells in Susac syndrome. The germline V gene encodes CDR1 SQVTM and CDR2 ANQGSEA. There are 14 residues in the CDR3. V gave up 6 bases and J gave up 10 bases; unmatched junction bases: 16. RNA in amounts of roughly 0.5 to 1 ug was reverse transcribed with random hexamers. TCRdb processed the immunoSEQ multiplex PCR reads anew with MiXCR; each CDR3 protein has one entry. The table records a few hundred thousand distinct CDR3 sequences, roughly nine tenths of them present only once. TCR beta sequences were obtained from blood CD8+ and CD4+ T cells.

Sequenced: CD4+ T cells from PBMCs. This chain uses TRBV29-1 with TRBJ2-7; 9 nucleotides match TRBD1. The receptor comes from a human donor with multiple sclerosis. The CDR3 DNA is TGCAGCGTCGCTCATGTGGGGGGACAGGGACGCCAGTACTTC. Translating it yields CSVAHVGGQGRQYF.